The 14 T cell receptor beta chains given below trace back to one sample, sequenced in a study of blood T cell repertoires in COVID-19. Assay: immunoSEQ multiplex PCR; the TCRdb copy retains only in-frame clones and omits some. This sample has approximately 50,000 clones, with 90% found just once. Sequencing was carried out using peripheral blood. These receptors were collected from a human donor in a cohort sampled during active COVID-19.

J is TRBJ2-4 and V is TRBV3-1 (or the pseudogene TRBV3-2); D gene uncertain. The CDR3 is 17 amino acids. Trimming pared 3 bases from V and 7 bases from J, leaving 22 bases between. Germline lookup yields CDR1 LGHDT and CDR2 YNNKEL (reference sequence). As DNA, the CDR3 is TGTGCCAGCAGCCACGGAGTGCGTCTACCCCCGGCCAACATTCAGTACTTC. This sequence encodes CASSHGVRLPPANIQYF.

The chain combines TRBV11-2 with TRBJ2-3, with TRBD2 matching over 12 bases. Trimming took 2 bases from V and 0 from J; bases not matched to a gene: 9. The germline V gene encodes CDR1 SGHAT and CDR2 FQNNGV. The CDR3 sequence is 19 residues long. The CDR3 here is CASSLRSSGRDNSTDTQYF. CDR3 sequence (DNA): TGTGCCAGCAGCTTACGGTCTAGCGGGAGGGATAATAGCACAGATACGCAGTATTTT.

V is TRBV19 and J is TRBJ2-1; TRBD2 agrees at 11 bases. The CDR3 extends over 16 amino acids. V was pared by 5 bases and J by 2 bases, with 5 bases of the junction left unmatched. Per the germline V gene, CDR1 is LNHDA and CDR2 is SQIVND (reference sequence). CDR3 nucleotide sequence: TGTGCCAGTAGTCCACTAGCGGGAGCCCCCTACAATGAGCAGTTCTTC. As protein: CASSPLAGAPYNEQFF.

The gene calls are TRBV7-3 and TRBJ2-1; 8 bases map to TRBD2. V gave up 2 bases and J gave up 15 bases; unmatched junction bases: 9. From germline, CDR1 is SGHTA and CDR2 FQGTGA. The CDR3 has 13 residues. As DNA, the CDR3 is TGTGCCAGCAGCTTATTTTCAGCGGGAGAAGTGTTCTTC. It specifies CASSLFSAGEVFF. Using reference TRBV7-3 and TRBJ2-1 for the parts outside the CDR3, the full variable domain is GAGVSQTPSNKVTEKGKYVELRCDPISGHTALYWYRQSLGQGPEFLIYFQGTGAADDSGLPNDRFFAVRPEGSVSTLKIQRTERGDSAVYLCASSLFSAGEVFFGPGTRLTVL.

The chain employs TRBV5-4 and TRBJ1-2; no clear D. From germline, CDR1 is SGHNT and CDR2 YYREEE (reference sequence). The CDR3 is 15 amino acids. V was shortened by 0 bases and J by 2 bases, with 11 bases between the two germline ends. CDR3 in amino acids: CASSLDDGVNYGYTF. The CDR3 coding sequence is TGTGCCAGCAGCTTGGACGACGGAGTAAACTATGGCTACACCTTC.

V gene TRBV18 combines with J gene TRBJ2-5; 15 nucleotides match TRBD2. Per germline, CDR1 KGHSH and CDR2 LQKENI. Trimming took 3 bases from V and 4 from J; bases not matched to a gene: 3. There are 16 residues in the CDR3. The CDR3 nucleotides read TGTGCCAGCTCACCGGGACTAGCGGGAGGTAGAGAGACCCAGTACTTC. Encoded protein: CASSPGLAGGRETQYF.

This chain links TRBV2 with TRBJ1-1, with 7 nucleotides matching TRBD1. The CDR3 sequence is 12 residues long. Germline V CDR1 and CDR2: SNHLY, FYNNEI. With 2 bases clipped from V and 11 bases from J, the junction kept 5 bases outside the gene matches. The CDR3 coding sequence is TGTGCCAGCAGTGAAAGGGCGGGACAGGCTTTCTTT. The encoded protein is CASSERAGQAFF.

This clone was observed a handful of times. Other nucleotide sequences from this sample produce the same CDR3. The chain employs TRBV28 and TRBJ2-1; tentative D call: TRBD2 (5 bases). The germline CDR1 and CDR2 sequences are MDHEN and SYDVKM. The CDR3 runs 13 residues. V lost 5 bases, J lost 7 bases, and 12 bases lay in between. CDR3 DNA sequence: TGTGCCAGCAGTCCCGCACTAGAGAATGAGCAGTTCTTC. It translates to CASSPALENEQFF.

The rearrangement joins TRBV4-1 to TRBJ2-2; D is unclear. Germline V CDR1 and CDR2: MGHRA, YSYEKL. CDR3 size: 13 residues. V was clipped by 6 bases and J by 6 bases, with 11 bases between them. CDR3 in amino acids: CASSPPQAGELFF. The CDR3 DNA reads TGCGCCAGCAGTCCCCCTCAGGCCGGGGAGCTGTTTTTT.

The CDR3 reads CASSRTGDGYGYTF. CDR3 bases: TGTGCCAGCAGCCGGACAGGGGACGGCTATGGCTACACCTTC. This rearrangement joins TRBV6-6 to TRBJ1-2, with 9 bases identical to TRBD1. With 6 bases clipped from V and 4 bases from J, the junction kept 6 bases outside the gene matches. Germline lookup yields CDR1 MNHNY and CDR2 SVGAGI (reference sequence). This CDR3 has 14 residues.

The V and J genes are TRBV7-9 and TRBJ1-1; D ambiguous. The CDR3 has 17 residues. Trimming took off 2 bases at V and 3 bases at J, with 19 bases between the two ends. Germline V gives CDR1 SEHNR, CDR2 FQNEAQ (reference sequence). CDR3 coding DNA: TGTGCCAGCAGCTTATCGGTTGGACTTTGGGATCACACTGAAGCTTTCTTT. Its translation is CASSLSVGLWDHTEAFF.

The CDR3 bases are TGTGCCAGCAGCCAAGAGAGGGGGGGACAGGGGGCCAAAGGCCTCTACGAGCAGTACTTC. Protein: CASSQERGGQGAKGLYEQYF. This chain joins TRBV3-1 (or the pseudogene TRBV3-2) and TRBJ2-7; 12 bases align to TRBD1. This CDR3 comprises 20 residues. Germline V lookup: CDR1 LGHDT, CDR2 YNNKEL (reference sequence). Losses at the gene ends were 0 bases for V and 3 bases for J; bases not matched to a gene: 15.

This chain connects TRBV5-1 to TRBJ2-7; the D gene is possibly TRBD2 (6 bases). The CDR3 extends over 14 amino acids. The germline V and J ends were trimmed by 3 bases and 3 bases, with 13 bases remaining between them. Per germline, CDR1 SGHRS and CDR2 YFSETQ. The CDR3 DNA reads TGCGCCAGCAGCTCGCTAAACGGGGGCTACGAGCAGTACTTC. It codes for CASSSLNGGYEQYF.

The rearrangement links TRBV24-1 to TRBJ2-1; 7 bases fit TRBD2. With V trimmed by 1 base and J by 6 bases, 5 bases remained unmatched. The CDR3 is 15 amino acids. Germline V CDR1 and CDR2: KGHDR, SFDVKD. The CDR3 sequence is CATSDLSGRSNEQFF. DNA of the CDR3: TGTGCCACCAGTGATTTATCCGGGAGGAGCAATGAGCAGTTCTTC.